A single sample is the source of the 7 T cell receptor beta chains below, sequenced in a study of cytomegalovirus exposure and HLA in healthy donors. The PCR contained 60 Vbeta and 13 Jbeta primers. Produced via immunoSEQ multiplex PCR; TCRdb's table is partial and in-frame only. This table holds 190,000 or so clones, 70% to 80% found once. The sample consisted of PBMCs. The source of these receptors is a male donor in good health and CMV-seropositive.

The chain joins TRBV14 to TRBJ2-2, with 11 positions matching TRBD2. The CDR3 is 20 amino acids. The junction had 9 bases not matched to a gene; V was cut back by 0 bases and J by 0 bases. Germline lookup yields CDR1 SGHDN and CDR2 FVKESK. CDR3 sequence: CASSQDGIAGGPANTGELFF. The CDR3 nucleotides are TGTGCCAGCAGCCAAGATGGGATAGCGGGAGGGCCCGCGAACACCGGGGAGCTGTTTTTT.

The J gene is TRBJ2-7, the V gene TRBV28, with D possibly being TRBD1 (6 bases). The CDR3 runs to 13 residues. Germline V lookup: CDR1 MDHEN, CDR2 SYDVKM. The V end was cut by 8 bases, the J end by 7 bases, with 18 bases between. As DNA, the CDR3 is TGTGCCAGCCGCCCCCAGGGGTTACGTGAGCAGTACTTC. This translates into CASRPQGLREQYF.

This clone was seen only a few times. The DNA for the CDR3 is TGTGCCAGCAGCGGACAAGGGGGTTTGGGCACTGAAGCTTTCTTT. The encoded protein is CASSGQGGLGTEAFF. V usage is TRBV7-9 and J usage is TRBJ1-1; tentative D call: TRBD1 (6 bases). V gave up 5 bases and J gave up 4 bases, with 17 bases separating them. The germline V gene has CDR1 SEHNR and CDR2 FQNEAQ (reference sequence). The CDR3 has 15 residues.

J is TRBJ1-4 and V is TRBV29-1; the D gene is possibly TRBD1 (5 bases). V was clipped by 4 bases and J by 8 bases, with 8 bases between them. This CDR3 comprises 11 residues. The germline gives CDR1 SQVTM, CDR2 ANQGSEA. CDR3 protein: CSVVGGEKLFF. DNA of the CDR3: TGCAGCGTTGTGGGGGGAGAAAAACTGTTTTTT.

This clone came up a few times. V and J are TRBV5-5 and TRBJ1-1; 8 bases are shared with TRBD1. The germline V gene encodes CDR1 SGHKS and CDR2 YYEKEE (reference sequence). V gave up 2 bases and J gave up 5 bases; unmatched junction bases: 5. The CDR3 runs to 14 residues. CDR3: CASSLGQGRTEAFF. Written as DNA, the CDR3 is TGTGCCAGCAGCTTAGGACAGGGACGGACTGAAGCTTTCTTT.

The genes are TRBV7-3 and TRBJ2-7, with TRBD1 matching over 8 bases. Germline CDR1 reads SGHTA; CDR2 reads FQGTGA. The V and J ends lost 7 bases and 1 base, in that order; junction bases with no gene match: 12. The CDR3 is made up of 16 amino acids. CDR3 residues: CASNQPGTGHSYEQYF. In nucleotides, the CDR3 is TGTGCCAGCAATCAACCCGGGACAGGTCATTCCTACGAGCAGTACTTC.

This chain links TRBV7-2 with TRBJ1-2; 8 bases line up with TRBD1. V lost 3 bases, J lost 8 bases, and 17 bases stayed unmatched. Germline V lookup: CDR1 SGHTA, CDR2 FQGNSA. The CDR3 totals 17 residues. The CDR3 region has the DNA TGTGCCAGCAGCTTTTACCAAAGGACAGGGAGGCCTAGAGGCTACACCTTC. Amino acids: CASSFYQRTGRPRGYTF.